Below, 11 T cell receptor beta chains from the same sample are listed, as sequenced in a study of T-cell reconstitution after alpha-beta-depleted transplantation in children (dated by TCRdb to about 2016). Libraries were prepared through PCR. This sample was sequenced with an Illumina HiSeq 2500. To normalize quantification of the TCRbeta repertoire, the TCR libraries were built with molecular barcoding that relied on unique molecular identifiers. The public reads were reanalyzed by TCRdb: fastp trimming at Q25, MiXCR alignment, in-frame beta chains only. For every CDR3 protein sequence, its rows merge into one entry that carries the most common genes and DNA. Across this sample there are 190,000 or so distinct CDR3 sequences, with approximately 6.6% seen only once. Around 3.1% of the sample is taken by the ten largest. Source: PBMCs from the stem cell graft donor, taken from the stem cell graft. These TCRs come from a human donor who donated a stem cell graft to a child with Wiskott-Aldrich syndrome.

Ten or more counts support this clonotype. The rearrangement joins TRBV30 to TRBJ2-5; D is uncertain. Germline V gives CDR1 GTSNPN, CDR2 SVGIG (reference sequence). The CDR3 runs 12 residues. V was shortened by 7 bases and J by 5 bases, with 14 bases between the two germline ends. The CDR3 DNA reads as TGTGCCTATGGGCTCGTGAGGGAGACCCAGTACTTC. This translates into CAYGLVRETQYF.

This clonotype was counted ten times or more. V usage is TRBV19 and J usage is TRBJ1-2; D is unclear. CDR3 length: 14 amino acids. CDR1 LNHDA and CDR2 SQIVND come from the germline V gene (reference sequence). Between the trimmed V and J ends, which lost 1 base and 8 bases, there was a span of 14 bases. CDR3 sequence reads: CASSIAGGNLGYTF. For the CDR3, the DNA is TGTGCCAGTAGTATAGCAGGCGGAAACCTCGGCTACACCTTC.

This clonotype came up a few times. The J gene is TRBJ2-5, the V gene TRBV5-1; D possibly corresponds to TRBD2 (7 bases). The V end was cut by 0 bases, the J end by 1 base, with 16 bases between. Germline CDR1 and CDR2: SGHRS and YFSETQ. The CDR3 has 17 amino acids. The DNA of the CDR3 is TGCGCCAGCAGCTTGGCCCTTGCGGGGGCACCCCAAGAGACCCAGTACTTC. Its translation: CASSLALAGAPQETQYF. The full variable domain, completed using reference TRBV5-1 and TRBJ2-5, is KAGVTQTPRYLIKTRGQQVTLSCSPISGHRSVSWYQQTPGQGLQFLFEYFSETQRNKGNFPGRFSGRQFSNSRSEMNVSTLELGDSALYLCASSLALAGAPQETQYFGPGTRLLVL.

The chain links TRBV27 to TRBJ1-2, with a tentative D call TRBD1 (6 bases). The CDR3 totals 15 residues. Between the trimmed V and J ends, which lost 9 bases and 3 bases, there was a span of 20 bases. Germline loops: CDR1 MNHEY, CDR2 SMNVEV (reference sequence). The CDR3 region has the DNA TGTGCCAGTACCCACACCGGGACACCACACTATGGCTACACCTTC. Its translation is CASTHTGTPHYGYTF.

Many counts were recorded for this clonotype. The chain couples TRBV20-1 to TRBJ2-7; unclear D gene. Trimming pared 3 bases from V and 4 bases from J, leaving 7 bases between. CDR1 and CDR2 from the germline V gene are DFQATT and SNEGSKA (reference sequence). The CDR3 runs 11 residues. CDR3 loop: CSASRIYEQYF. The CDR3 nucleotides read TGCAGTGCTAGCAGAATTTACGAGCAGTACTTC.

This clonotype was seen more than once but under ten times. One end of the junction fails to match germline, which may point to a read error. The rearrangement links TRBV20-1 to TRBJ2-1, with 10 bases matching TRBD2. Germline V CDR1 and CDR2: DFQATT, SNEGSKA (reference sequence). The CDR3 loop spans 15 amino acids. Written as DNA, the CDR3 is TGCTGTGCTAGTCTTAGCGGGAGGCTTCTTCCTGAGCAGTTCTTC. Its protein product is CCASLSGRLLPEQFF.

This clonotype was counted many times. CDR3 nucleotide sequence: TGTGCCAGCAGTTTACGCCGACTCTATGGCTACACCTTC. The encoded protein is CASSLRRLYGYTF. The chain employs TRBV12-3 or TRBV12-4 and TRBJ1-2, with D unresolved. V was clipped by 2 bases and J by 4 bases, with 8 bases between them. The CDR3 contains 13 residues.

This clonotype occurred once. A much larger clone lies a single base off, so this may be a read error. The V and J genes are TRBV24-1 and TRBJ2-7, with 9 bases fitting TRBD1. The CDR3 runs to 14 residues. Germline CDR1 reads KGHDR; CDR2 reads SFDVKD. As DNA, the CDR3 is TGTGCCACCAGTGACCCACAGGGGGCCTACGAGCAGTGCTTC. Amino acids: CATSDPQGAYEQCF.

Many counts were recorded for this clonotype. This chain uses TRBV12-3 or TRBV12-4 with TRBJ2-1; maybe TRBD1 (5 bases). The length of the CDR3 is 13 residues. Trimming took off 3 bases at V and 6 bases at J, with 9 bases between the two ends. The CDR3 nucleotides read TGTGCCAGCAGTTTGTCCAGGGTCAATGAGCAGTTCTTC. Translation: CASSLSRVNEQFF.

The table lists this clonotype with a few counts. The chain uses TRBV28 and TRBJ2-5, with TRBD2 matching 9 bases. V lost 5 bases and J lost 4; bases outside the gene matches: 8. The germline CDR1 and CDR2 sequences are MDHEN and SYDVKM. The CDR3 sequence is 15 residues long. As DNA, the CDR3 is TGTGCCAGCAGTCCCCCCCTTAGCGGGGGAGAGACCCAGTACTTC. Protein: CASSPPLSGGETQYF.

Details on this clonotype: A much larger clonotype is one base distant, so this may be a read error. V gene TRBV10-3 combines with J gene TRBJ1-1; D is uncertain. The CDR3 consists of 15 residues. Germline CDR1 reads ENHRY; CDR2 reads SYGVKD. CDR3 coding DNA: TGTGCCATCGGTGAGTCTAAGGGCCCCAACACTGAAGCTTTCTTT. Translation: CAIGESKGPNTEAFF.